This T cell receptor beta chain was recorded in a study of a mutant IDH1 vaccine in newly diagnosed glioma. Study at large: Vaccination followed radiotherapy alone by 4-6 weeks, or accompanied temozolomide cycles. Therapy received beforehand was radiotherapy, temozolomide, or both, with most patients given both.

Only in-frame clones appear in the TCRdb table, and some are missing; sequencing was by immunoSEQ multiplex PCR. The sample consists of under 150,000 clones, roughly 78% of them appearing once. Documented time point: week 11, during vaccination. In the vaccine, a single dose held 300 ug of the mutant IDH1 20-mer peptide, along with topical imiquimod. Astrocytomas found in donors were new, WHO grade 3 or 4, IDH1-mutant and ATRX-lost. Findings of the study overall: Changes in top peripheral clonotypes did not appear linked to pseudoprogression.

There are 15 residues in the CDR3. CDR1 is SGHDN, CDR2 FVKESK, per germline. The J segment lost 5 bases and the V segment lost 4 bases, leaving 9 bases of the junction unmatched. Details on this clone: The antigen remains unidentified.

The material sequenced was PBMCs, taken from a glioma patient whose treatment included an IDH1 peptide vaccine. This chain joins TRBV14 and TRBJ2-7, with 9 bases fitting TRBD1. The clonotype originates from a man aged 35-49 years with glioma. CDR3 loop: CASSLVGQGKDEQYF. Written as DNA, the CDR3 is TGTGCCAGCAGCCTAGTGGGACAGGGAAAGGACGAGCAGTACTTC. Combining the CDR3 with reference TRBV14 and TRBJ2-7 gives the whole variable domain EAGVTQFPSHSVIEKGQTVTLRCDPISGHDNLYWYRRVMGKEIKFLLHFVKESKQDESGMPNNRFLAERTGGTYSTLKVQPAELEDSGVYFCASSLVGQGKDEQYFGPGTRLTVT.